The 8 T cell receptor beta chains presented below share a single source sample, sequenced in a study of blood T cell repertoires in COVID-19. TCRdb keeps only in-frame clones here, not all; method: immunoSEQ multiplex PCR. In the table there are 170,000 or so clones, roughly 86% of which are singletons. Sequenced material: peripheral blood. These receptor sequences come from a man aged 50 to 60 with active or convalescent COVID-19.

The rearrangement links TRBV29-1 to TRBJ1-2; weak D call: TRBD1 (6 bases). V was cut by 7 bases and J by 6 bases, with 15 bases left in between. Germline loops: CDR1 SQVTM, CDR2 ANQGSEA. The CDR3 consists of 12 residues. CDR3 in amino acids: CSAHRDEDGYTF. The CDR3 nucleotides read TGCAGCGCCCACAGGGATGAGGATGGCTACACCTTC.

The rearrangement joins TRBV5-1 to TRBJ2-5, with 12 bases identical to TRBD1. Germline-derived CDR1 and CDR2 are SGHRS and YFSETQ. This CDR3 contains 16 residues. V lost 2 bases to trimming and J lost 3 bases; unmatched junction nucleotides: 5. CDR3 loop: CASSLGDRGREETQYF. For the CDR3, the DNA is TGCGCCAGCAGCTTAGGGGACAGGGGGCGTGAAGAGACCCAGTACTTC. Based on the CDR3 plus reference TRBV5-1 and TRBJ2-5, the full variable domain is KAGVTQTPRYLIKTRGQQVTLSCSPISGHRSVSWYQQTPGQGLQFLFEYFSETQRNKGNFPGRFSGRQFSNSRSEMNVSTLELGDSALYLCASSLGDRGREETQYFGPGTRLLVL.

The chain carries TRBV19 and TRBJ2-4; D might be TRBD2 (5 bases). The V gene lost 5 bases and the J gene lost 5 bases, with 10 bases spanning the gap. The germline CDR1 and CDR2 sequences are LNHDA and SQIVND (reference sequence). This CDR3 is built from 13 residues. The CDR3 spells CASSFGLQNIQYF. CDR3 DNA sequence: TGTGCCAGTAGTTTCGGACTCCAAAACATTCAGTACTTC.

This chain uses TRBV4-3 with TRBJ2-7, with 11 bases identical to TRBD2. Germline values: CDR1 LGHNA, CDR2 YSLEER. After removal of 0 bases from V and 7 bases from J, the junction contained 5 bases not matched to a gene. CDR3 length: 15 residues. CDR3 bases: TGCGCCAGCAGCCAAGATAGCGGGAGGGCCTGGGAGCAGTACTTC. The encoded protein is CASSQDSGRAWEQYF.

The chain has TRBV6-1 and TRBJ2-7; D might be TRBD2 (6 bases). Trimming took 5 bases from V and 5 from J, leaving 13 bases between them. The CDR3 has 13 amino acids. Germline V gene sequence: CDR1 MNHNS, CDR2 SASEGT. The CDR3 DNA is TGTGCCAGCAGTTTGGGGACTTTAAACGAGCAGTACTTC. Its translation is CASSLGTLNEQYF.

The rearrangement uses TRBV7-3 and TRBJ2-1; TRBD2 is a possible D gene (5 bases). V dropped 1 base and J dropped 6 bases, with 10 bases sitting between them. This CDR3 contains 14 residues. Germline CDR1 SGHTA, CDR2 FQGTGA. The CDR3 coding sequence is TGTGCCAGCAGCTTAATTAGTGGGAGCAATGAGCAGTTCTTC. Residues: CASSLISGSNEQFF.

This clone is a singleton in its sample. The genes are TRBV2 and TRBJ1-2, with 8 bases lining up with TRBD1. The CDR3 sequence is 13 residues long. Germline assignment: CDR1 SNHLY and CDR2 FYNNEI. Germline trimming cut 8 bases from V and 2 bases from J; bases unmatched to any gene: 4. CDR3 sequence (DNA): TGTGCCAGCGGGACAGGAAGCAACTATGGCTACACCTTC. This encodes CASGTGSNYGYTF.

The chain has TRBV2 and TRBJ1-6; D gene uncertain. There are 13 residues in the CDR3. The V end was cut by 11 bases, the J end by 9 bases, with 17 bases between. Looked up from germline, CDR1 is SNHLY and CDR2 is FYNNEI. CDR3 DNA sequence: TGTGCCGGAAAAACAGAAAGTGGTTCACCCCTCCACTTT. Translation gives CAGKTESGSPLHF.